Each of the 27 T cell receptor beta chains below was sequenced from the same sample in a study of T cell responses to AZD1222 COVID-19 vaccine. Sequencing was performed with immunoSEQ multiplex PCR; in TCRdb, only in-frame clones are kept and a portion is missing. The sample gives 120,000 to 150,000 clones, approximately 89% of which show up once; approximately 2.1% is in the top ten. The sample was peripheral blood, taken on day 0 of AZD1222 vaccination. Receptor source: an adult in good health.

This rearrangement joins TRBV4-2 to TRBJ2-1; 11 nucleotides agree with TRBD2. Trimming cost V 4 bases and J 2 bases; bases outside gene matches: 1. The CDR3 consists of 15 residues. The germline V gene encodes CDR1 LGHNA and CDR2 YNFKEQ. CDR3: CASSPSGGTYNEQFF. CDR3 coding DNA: TGTGCCAGCAGCCCTAGCGGGGGGACCTACAATGAGCAGTTCTTC.

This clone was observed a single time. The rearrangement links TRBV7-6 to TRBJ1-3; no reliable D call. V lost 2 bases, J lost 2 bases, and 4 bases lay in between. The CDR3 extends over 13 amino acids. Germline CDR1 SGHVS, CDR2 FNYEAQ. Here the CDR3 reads CASSLSTGNTIYF. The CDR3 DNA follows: TGTGCCAGCAGCTTAAGTACTGGAAACACCATATATTTT.

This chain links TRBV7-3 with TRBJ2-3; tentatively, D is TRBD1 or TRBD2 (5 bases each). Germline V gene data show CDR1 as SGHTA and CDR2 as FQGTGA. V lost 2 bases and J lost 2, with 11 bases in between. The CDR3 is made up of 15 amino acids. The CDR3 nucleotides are TGTGCCAGCAGCTTAGAGGGACGGAACACAGATACGCAGTATTTT. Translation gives CASSLEGRNTDTQYF.

CDR3 residues: CASTFNLDNEQFF. DNA of the CDR3: TGTGCCAGCACCTTCAACCTGGACAATGAGCAGTTCTTC. The genes are TRBV6-6 and TRBJ2-1; D remains ambiguous. The CDR3 runs to 13 residues. Trimming took off 7 bases at V and 5 bases at J, with 12 bases between the two ends. Per germline, CDR1 MNHNY and CDR2 SVGAGI (reference sequence).

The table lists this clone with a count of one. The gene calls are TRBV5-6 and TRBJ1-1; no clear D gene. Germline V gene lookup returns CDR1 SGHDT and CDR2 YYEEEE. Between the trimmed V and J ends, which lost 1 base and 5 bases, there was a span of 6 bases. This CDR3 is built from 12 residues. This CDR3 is CASSLRRTEAFF. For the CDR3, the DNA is TGTGCCAGCAGCTTGAGGCGTACTGAAGCTTTCTTT.

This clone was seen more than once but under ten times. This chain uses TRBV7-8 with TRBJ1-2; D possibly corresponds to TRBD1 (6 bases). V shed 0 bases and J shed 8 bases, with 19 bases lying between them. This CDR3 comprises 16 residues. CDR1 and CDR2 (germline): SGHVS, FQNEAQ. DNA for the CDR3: TGTGCCAGCAGCTTAGCAACCCAGGGGTCCAGTGACGGCTACACCTTC. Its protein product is CASSLATQGSSDGYTF.

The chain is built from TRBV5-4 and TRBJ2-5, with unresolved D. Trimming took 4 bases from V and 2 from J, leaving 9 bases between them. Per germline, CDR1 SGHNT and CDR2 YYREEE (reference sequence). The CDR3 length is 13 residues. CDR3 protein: CASSPMWQETQYF. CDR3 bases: TGTGCCAGCAGCCCGATGTGGCAAGAGACCCAGTACTTC.

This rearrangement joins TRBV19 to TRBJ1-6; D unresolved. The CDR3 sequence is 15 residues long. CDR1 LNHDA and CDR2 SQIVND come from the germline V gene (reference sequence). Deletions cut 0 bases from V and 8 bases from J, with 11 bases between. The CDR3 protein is CASSIEAAGDSPLHF. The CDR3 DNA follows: TGTGCCAGTAGTATAGAGGCAGCCGGGGATTCACCCCTCCACTTT.

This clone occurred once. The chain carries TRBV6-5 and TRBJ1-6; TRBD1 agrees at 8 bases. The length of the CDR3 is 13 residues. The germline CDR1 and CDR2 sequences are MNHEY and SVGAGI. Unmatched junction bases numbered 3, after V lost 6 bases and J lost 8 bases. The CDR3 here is CASRQGQDSPLHF. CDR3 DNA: TGTGCCAGCAGACAGGGACAGGATTCACCCCTCCACTTT.

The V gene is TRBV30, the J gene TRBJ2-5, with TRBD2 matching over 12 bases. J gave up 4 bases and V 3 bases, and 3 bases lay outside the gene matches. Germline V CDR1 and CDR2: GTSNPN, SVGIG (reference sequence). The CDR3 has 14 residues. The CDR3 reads CAWRLAGGGETQYF. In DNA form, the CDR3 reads TGTGCCTGGAGACTAGCGGGAGGAGGAGAGACCCAGTACTTC. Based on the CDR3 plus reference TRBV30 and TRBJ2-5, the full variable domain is SQTIHQWPATLVQPVGSPLSLECTVEGTSNPNLYWYRQAAGRGLQLLFYSVGIGQISSEVPQNLSASRPQDRQFILSSKKLLLSDSGFYLCAWRLAGGGETQYFGPGTRLLVL.

The CDR3 spells CASSPDWANVLTF. The DNA for the CDR3 is TGTGCCAGTAGTCCAGATTGGGCCAACGTCCTGACTTTC. The chain employs TRBV19 and TRBJ2-6, with D unclear. The CDR3 covers 13 residues. Trimming removed 5 bases from V and 5 bases from J, with 7 bases in between. Looked up from germline, CDR1 is LNHDA and CDR2 is SQIVND (reference sequence).

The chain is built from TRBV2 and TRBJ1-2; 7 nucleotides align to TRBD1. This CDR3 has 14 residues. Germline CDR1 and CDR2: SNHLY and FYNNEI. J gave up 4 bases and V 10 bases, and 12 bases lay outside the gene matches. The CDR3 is CATGRPRQGYGYTF. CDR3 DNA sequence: TGTGCCACGGGAAGACCCAGACAGGGCTATGGCTACACCTTC. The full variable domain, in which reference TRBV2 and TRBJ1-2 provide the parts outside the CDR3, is EPEVTQTPSHQVTQMGQEVILRCVPISNHLYFYWYRQILGQKVEFLVSFYNNEISEKSEIFDDQFSVERPDGSNFTLKIRSTKLEDSAMYFCATGRPRQGYGYTFGSGTRLTVV.

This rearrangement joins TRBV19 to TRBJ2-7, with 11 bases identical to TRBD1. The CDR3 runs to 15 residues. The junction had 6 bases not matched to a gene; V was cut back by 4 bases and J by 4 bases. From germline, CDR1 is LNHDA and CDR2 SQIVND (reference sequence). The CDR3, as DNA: TGTGCCAGTAGTAGGACCGGGACAGGGGGGTACGAGCAGTACTTC. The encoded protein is CASSRTGTGGYEQYF.

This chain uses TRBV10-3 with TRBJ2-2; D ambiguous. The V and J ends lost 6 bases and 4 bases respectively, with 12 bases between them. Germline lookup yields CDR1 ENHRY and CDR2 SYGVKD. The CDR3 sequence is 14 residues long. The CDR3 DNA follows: TGTGCCATCAGCCCCATTGACCTCACCGGGGAGCTGTTTTTT. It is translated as CAISPIDLTGELFF.

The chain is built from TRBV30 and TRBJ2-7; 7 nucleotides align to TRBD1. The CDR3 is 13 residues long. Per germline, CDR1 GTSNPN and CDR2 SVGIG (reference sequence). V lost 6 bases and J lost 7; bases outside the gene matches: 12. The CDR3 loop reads CACNLPGQLEQYF. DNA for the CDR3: TGTGCCTGCAATTTACCGGGACAGCTGGAGCAGTACTTC. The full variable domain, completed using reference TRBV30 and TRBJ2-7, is SQTIHQWPATLVQPVGSPLSLECTVEGTSNPNLYWYRQAAGRGLQLLFYSVGIGQISSEVPQNLSASRPQDRQFILSSKKLLLSDSGFYLCACNLPGQLEQYFGPGTRLTVT.

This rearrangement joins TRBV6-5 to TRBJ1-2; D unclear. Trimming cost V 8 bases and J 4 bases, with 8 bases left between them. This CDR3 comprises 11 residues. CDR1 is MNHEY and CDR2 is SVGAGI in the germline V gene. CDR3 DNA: TGTGCCAGCCTCCCTCTCTATGGCTACACCTTC. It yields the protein CASLPLYGYTF.

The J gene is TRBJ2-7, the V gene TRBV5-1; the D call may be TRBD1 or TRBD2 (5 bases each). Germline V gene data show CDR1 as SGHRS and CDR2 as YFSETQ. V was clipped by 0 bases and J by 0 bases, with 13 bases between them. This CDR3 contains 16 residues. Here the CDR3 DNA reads TGCGCCAGCAGCTTGGGGGTTGGGGGTACCTCCTACGAGCAGTACTTC. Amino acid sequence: CASSLGVGGTSYEQYF.

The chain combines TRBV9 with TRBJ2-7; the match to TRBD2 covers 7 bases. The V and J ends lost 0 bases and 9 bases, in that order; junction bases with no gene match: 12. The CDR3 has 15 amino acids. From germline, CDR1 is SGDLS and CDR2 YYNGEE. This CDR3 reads CASSVEDYDRGVQYF. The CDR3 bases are TGTGCCAGCAGCGTAGAGGATTACGACCGGGGGGTGCAGTACTTC.

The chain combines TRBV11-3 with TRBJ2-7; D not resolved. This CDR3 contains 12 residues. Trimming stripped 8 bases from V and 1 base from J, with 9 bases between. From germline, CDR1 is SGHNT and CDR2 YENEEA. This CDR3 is CASGRESYEQYF. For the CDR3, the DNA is TGTGCCAGCGGCCGTGAGTCCTACGAGCAGTACTTC.

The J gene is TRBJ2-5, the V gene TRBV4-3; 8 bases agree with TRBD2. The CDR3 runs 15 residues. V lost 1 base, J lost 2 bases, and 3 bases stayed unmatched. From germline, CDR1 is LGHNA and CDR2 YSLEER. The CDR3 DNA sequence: TGCGCCAGCAGCCAAGGGATAGCGGGGCAAGAGACCCAGTACTTC. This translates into CASSQGIAGQETQYF.

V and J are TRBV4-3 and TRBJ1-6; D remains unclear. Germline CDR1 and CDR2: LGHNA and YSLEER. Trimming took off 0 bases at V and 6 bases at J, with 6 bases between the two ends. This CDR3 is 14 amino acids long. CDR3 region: CASSQDGINSPLHF. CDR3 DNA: TGCGCCAGCAGCCAAGACGGGATTAATTCACCCCTCCACTTT.

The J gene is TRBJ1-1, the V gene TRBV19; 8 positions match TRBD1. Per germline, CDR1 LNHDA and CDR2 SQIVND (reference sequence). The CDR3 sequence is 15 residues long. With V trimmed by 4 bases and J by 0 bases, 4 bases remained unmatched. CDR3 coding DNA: TGTGCCAGTAGTACCCGACAGGGGTTGAACACTGAAGCTTTCTTT. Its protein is CASSTRQGLNTEAFF.

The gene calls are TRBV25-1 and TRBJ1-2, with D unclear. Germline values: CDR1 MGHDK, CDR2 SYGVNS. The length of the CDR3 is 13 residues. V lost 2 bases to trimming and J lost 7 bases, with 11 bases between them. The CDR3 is CASSEGFRVGYTF. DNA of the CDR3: TGTGCCAGCAGTGAAGGGTTTCGGGTTGGCTACACCTTC.

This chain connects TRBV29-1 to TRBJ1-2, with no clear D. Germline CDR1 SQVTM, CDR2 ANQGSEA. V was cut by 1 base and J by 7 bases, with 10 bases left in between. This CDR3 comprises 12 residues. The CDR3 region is CSVEGSLSGYTF. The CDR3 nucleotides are TGCAGCGTTGAAGGCAGCCTTAGTGGCTACACCTTC.

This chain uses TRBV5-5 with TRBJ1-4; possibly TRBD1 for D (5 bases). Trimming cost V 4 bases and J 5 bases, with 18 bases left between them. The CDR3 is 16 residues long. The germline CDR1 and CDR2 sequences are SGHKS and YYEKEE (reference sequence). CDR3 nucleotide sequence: TGTGCCAGCAGCCTACAAGGGCGGGGCAGAAATGAAAAACTGTTTTTT. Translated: CASSLQGRGRNEKLFF. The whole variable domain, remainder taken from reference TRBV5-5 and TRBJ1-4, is DAGVTQSPTHLIKTRGQQVTLRCSPISGHKSVSWYQQVLGQGPQFIFQYYEKEERGRGNFPDRFSARQFPNYSSELNVNALLLGDSALYLCASSLQGRGRNEKLFFGSGTQLSVL.

CDR3 amino acids: CASSPRTEMNTEAFF. In DNA, the CDR3 is TGTGCCAGTAGCCCCAGGACAGAGATGAACACTGAAGCTTTCTTT. This chain links TRBV19 with TRBJ1-1; possibly TRBD1 for D (6 bases). V shed 6 bases and J shed 0 bases, with 14 bases lying between them. From germline, CDR1 is LNHDA and CDR2 SQIVND (reference sequence). There are 15 residues in the CDR3. The whole variable domain, filled in from reference TRBV19 and TRBJ1-1, reads DGGITQSPKYLFRKEGQNVTLSCEQNLNHDAMYWYRQDPGQGLRLIYYSQIVNDFQKGDIAEGYSVSREKKESFPLTVTSAQKNPTAFYLCASSPRTEMNTEAFFGQGTRLTVV.

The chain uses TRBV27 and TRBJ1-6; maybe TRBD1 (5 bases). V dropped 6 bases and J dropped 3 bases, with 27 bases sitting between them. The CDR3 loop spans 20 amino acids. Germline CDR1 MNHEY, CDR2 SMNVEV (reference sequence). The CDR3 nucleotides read TGTGCCAGCAGACCCCGATCCGGGACGGACAATTCGATCTATAATTCACCCCTCCACTTT. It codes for CASRPRSGTDNSIYNSPLHF.